This TCR beta chain originates from a study of blood T cells in healthy people across ages. Whole-study findings and limits: While age rose, TCR beta diversity per million T cells dropped in a roughly linear way. Researchers said unsorted PBMCs prevented a conclusive naive versus antigen-experienced comparison.

The CDR3 spans 15 residues. Trimming took 2 bases from V and 1 from J, leaving 11 bases between them. The authors ran a second PCR of 7 to 11 cycles using a sample-barcoded 5' primer and a J-beta primer mix. TCRdb fed the 5' RACE reads into MiXCR, producing one record per CDR3 protein. The data hold 600,000 or so distinct CDR3 sequences, with roughly 21% observed a single time. This clonotype was counted a few times. The antigen remains unidentified. This TCR was recovered from a man between 65 and 80 years old in good health. The chain recombines TRBV12-3 or TRBV12-4 with TRBJ1-1; the D gene is possibly TRBD1 (5 bases). The source material was blood. The CDR3 nucleotides are TGTGCCAGCAGTTTAACGCGCCAGGGGAACACTGAAGCTTTCTTT. Protein: CASSLTRQGNTEAFF.